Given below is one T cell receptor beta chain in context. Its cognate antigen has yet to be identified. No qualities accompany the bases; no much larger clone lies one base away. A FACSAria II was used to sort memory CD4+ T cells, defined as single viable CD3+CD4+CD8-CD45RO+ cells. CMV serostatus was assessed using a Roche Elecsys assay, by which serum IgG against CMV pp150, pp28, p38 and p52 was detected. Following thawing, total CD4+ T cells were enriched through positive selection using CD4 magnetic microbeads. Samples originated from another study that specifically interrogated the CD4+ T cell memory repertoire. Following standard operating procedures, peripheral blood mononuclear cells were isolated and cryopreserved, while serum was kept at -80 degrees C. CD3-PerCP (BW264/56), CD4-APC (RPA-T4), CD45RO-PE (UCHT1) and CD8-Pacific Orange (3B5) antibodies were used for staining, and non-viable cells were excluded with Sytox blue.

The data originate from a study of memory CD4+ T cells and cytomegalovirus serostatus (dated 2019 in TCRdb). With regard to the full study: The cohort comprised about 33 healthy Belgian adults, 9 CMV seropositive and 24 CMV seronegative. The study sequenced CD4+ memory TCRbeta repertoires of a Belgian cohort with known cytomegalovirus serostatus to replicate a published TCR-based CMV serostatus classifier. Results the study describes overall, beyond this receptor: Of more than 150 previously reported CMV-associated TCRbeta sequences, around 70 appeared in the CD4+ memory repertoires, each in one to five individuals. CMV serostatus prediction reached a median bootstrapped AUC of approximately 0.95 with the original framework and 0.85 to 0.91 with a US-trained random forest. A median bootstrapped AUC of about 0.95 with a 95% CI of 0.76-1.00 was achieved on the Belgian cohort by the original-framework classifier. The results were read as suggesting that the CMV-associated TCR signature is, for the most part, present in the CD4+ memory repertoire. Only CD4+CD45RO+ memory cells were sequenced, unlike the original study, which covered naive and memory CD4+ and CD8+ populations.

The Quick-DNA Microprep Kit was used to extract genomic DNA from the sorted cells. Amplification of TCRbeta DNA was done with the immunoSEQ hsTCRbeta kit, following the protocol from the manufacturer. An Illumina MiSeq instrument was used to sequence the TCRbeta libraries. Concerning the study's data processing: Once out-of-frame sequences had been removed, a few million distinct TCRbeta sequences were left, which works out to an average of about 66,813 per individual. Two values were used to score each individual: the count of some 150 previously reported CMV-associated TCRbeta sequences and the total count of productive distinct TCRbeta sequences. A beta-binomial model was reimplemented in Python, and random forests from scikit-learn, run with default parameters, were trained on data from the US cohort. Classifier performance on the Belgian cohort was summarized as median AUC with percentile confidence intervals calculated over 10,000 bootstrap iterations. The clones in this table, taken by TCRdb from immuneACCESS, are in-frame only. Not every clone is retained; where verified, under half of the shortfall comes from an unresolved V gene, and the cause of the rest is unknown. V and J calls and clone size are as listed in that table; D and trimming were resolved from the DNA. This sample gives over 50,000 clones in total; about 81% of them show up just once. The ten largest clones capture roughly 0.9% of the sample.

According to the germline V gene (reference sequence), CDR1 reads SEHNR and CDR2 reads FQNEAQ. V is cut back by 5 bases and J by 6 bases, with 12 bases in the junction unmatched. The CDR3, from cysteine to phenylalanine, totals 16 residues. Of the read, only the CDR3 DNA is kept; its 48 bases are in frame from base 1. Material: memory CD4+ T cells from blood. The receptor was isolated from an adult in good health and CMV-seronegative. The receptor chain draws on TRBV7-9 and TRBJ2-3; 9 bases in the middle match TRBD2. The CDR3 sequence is CASSGGWSGRSDTQYF. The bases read TGTGCCAGCAGCGGGGGTTGGAGCGGGAGGTCCGATACGCAGTATTTT.